The 31 T cell receptor beta chains in this list originate from one sample, sequenced in a study of OX40 agonist ivuxolimab in advanced cancers. Library generation was performed with the immunoSEQ multiplex PCR assay. This immuneACCESS table, as held by TCRdb, lists in-frame sequences with V and J called but not all clones. Of the missing ones, under half trace to an unresolved V gene in checked studies; the others have no known cause. For this sample there are over 50,000 clones; about 88% appear just once. Of the sample, approximately 1.6% falls within the top ten clones. This specimen consisted of CD4+ or CD8+ T cells sorted from blood, obtained in a trial of the OX40 agonist ivuxolimab. Receptor source: an adult with an advanced solid tumor such as melanoma, head and neck, liver or kidney cancer.

This clone was detected once. This chain links TRBV6-1 with TRBJ2-5; 7 bases map to TRBD1. The J call may be in error: the DNA end matches TRBJ2-7 better. The CDR3 covers 15 residues. CDR1 and CDR2 (germline): MNHNS, SASEGT. The CDR3 DNA follows: TGTGCCAGCAGTGAGGGGACAGCTTCTTTCTACGAGCAGTACTTC. Translated, it gives CASSEGTASFYEQYF.

The V gene is TRBV5-4, the J gene TRBJ2-7, with TRBD1 matching 10 bases. This CDR3 comprises 15 residues. V gave up 3 bases and J gave up 2 bases; unmatched junction bases: 5. Germline-derived CDR1 and CDR2 are SGHNT and YYREEE (reference sequence). CDR3 protein: CASSWSTGGTYEQYF. The CDR3 nucleotides are TGTGCCAGCAGCTGGTCGACAGGGGGCACCTACGAGCAGTACTTC.

The chain has TRBV7-9 and TRBJ2-1; D tentatively fits TRBD1 or TRBD2 (5 bases each). V lost 4 bases and J 7 bases, leaving 14 bases between the germline ends. CDR3 length equals 14 residues. Germline CDR1 and CDR2: SEHNR and FQNEAQ (reference sequence). The CDR3, as DNA: TGTGCCAGCAGCTACGCCGGGACGGAAAATGAGCAGTTCTTC. Translated: CASSYAGTENEQFF.

Written as DNA, the CDR3 is TGTGCCAGCAATTCCGGGACAGACTATAGACCCCTCCACTTT. This gives the protein CASNSGTDYRPLHF. V is TRBV6-1 and J is TRBJ1-6, with 7 bases identical to TRBD1. The CDR3 consists of 14 residues. V shed 7 bases and J 12 bases; nucleotides not matched to a gene: 12. CDR1 and CDR2 (germline): MNHNS, SASEGT.

This chain links TRBV19 with TRBJ1-1, with 8 positions matching TRBD1. The CDR3 totals 15 residues. V dropped 5 bases and J dropped 5; count of bases not matched to a gene: 10. Looked up from germline, CDR1 is LNHDA and CDR2 is SQIVND (reference sequence). CDR3 sequence: CASSGYRGSGTEAFF. The DNA for the CDR3 is TGTGCCAGTAGTGGTTACAGGGGGAGTGGAACTGAAGCTTTCTTT.

The chain carries TRBV5-1 and TRBJ2-3, with D possibly matching TRBD1 (5 bases). CDR1 and CDR2 (germline): SGHRS, YFSETQ. Trimming took off 6 bases at V and 3 bases at J, with 17 bases between the two ends. This CDR3 region has 15 residues. CDR3 nucleotides: TGCGCCAGCACCCTAGGGGCTAGTGAAACAGATACGCAGTATTTT. The encoded protein is CASTLGASETDTQYF. The full variable domain, its missing parts supplied by reference TRBV5-1 and TRBJ2-3, is KAGVTQTPRYLIKTRGQQVTLSCSPISGHRSVSWYQQTPGQGLQFLFEYFSETQRNKGNFPGRFSGRQFSNSRSEMNVSTLELGDSALYLCASTLGASETDTQYFGPGTRLTVL.

V gene TRBV5-1 combines with J gene TRBJ2-2; D is unresolved. In germline, CDR1 is SGHRS, CDR2 YFSETQ. The V and J ends lost 3 bases and 7 bases respectively, with 7 bases between them. CDR3 length: 12 residues. CDR3 sequence (DNA): TGCGCCAGCAGCTCCAAACGCGGGGAGCTGTTTTTT. Its translation is CASSSKRGELFF.

The V call is TRBV7-8, the J call TRBJ2-7, with D possibly matching TRBD2 (7 bases). The CDR3 totals 15 residues. V lost 5 bases to trimming and J lost 2 bases, with 16 bases between them. Germline V gene lookup returns CDR1 SGHVS and CDR2 FQNEAQ. CDR3 loop: CASSRGAADTYEQYF. In DNA form, the CDR3 reads TGTGCCAGCAGCCGGGGGGCTGCCGACACCTACGAGCAGTACTTC.

This rearrangement joins TRBV4-2 to TRBJ2-3, with TRBD2 matching over 7 bases. This CDR3 has 17 residues. The V and J ends lost 3 bases and 6 bases, in that order; junction bases with no gene match: 15. CDR1 LGHNA and CDR2 YNFKEQ come from the germline V gene. As DNA, the CDR3 is TGTGCCAGCAGCCACTCGGGCGGGAGTCGCGGCGCGGATACGCAGTATTTT. The encoded protein is CASSHSGGSRGADTQYF.

The chain links TRBV5-5 to TRBJ1-2; D not resolved. V was trimmed by 3 bases and J by 1 base, leaving 7 bases between them. Germline lookup yields CDR1 SGHKS and CDR2 YYEKEE (reference sequence). The CDR3 sequence is 13 residues long. CDR3 nucleotides: TGTGCCAGCAGCTCGGACCTTAACTATGGCTACACCTTC. As protein: CASSSDLNYGYTF.

This chain connects TRBV6-8 to TRBJ2-7; 7 bases agree with TRBD1. Germline V lookup: CDR1 MNHGY, CDR2 SAAAGT. The CDR3 has 15 residues. After removal of 5 bases from V and 5 bases from J, the junction contained 12 bases not matched to a gene. CDR3 sequence: CASSTRDSKADEQYF. Here the CDR3 DNA reads TGTGCCAGCAGTACCCGGGACAGTAAAGCAGACGAGCAGTACTTC.

The rearrangement links TRBV5-7 to TRBJ1-6, with 7 bases lining up with TRBD1. TRBV5-7 is flagged as an ORF with uncertain function. The CDR3 spans 15 residues. The junction had 6 bases not matched to a gene; V was cut back by 2 bases and J by 7 bases. The CDR3, as DNA: TGTGCCAGCAGCTTTAGGGGGCGCTGGAATTCACCCCTCCACTTT. Translation gives CASSFRGRWNSPLHF.

The chain joins TRBV10-3 to TRBJ1-5; 7 nucleotides align to TRBD1. The trim removed 8 bases at V and 4 bases at J, leaving 5 bases unmatched. The CDR3 has 13 residues. Per the germline V gene, CDR1 is ENHRY and CDR2 is SYGVKD. CDR3 protein: CAIARGSNQPQHF. The CDR3 DNA is TGTGCCATCGCCAGGGGGTCTAATCAGCCCCAGCATTTT.

This chain connects TRBV5-1 to TRBJ2-5, with 10 bases fitting TRBD2. V shed 3 bases and J 5 bases; nucleotides not matched to a gene: 13. The CDR3 runs 17 residues. Germline CDR1 and CDR2: SGHRS and YFSETQ. CDR3 DNA: TGCGCCAGCAGCTCGGCCACTAGCGGGAACCATGGGGAGACCCAGTACTTC. It codes for CASSSATSGNHGETQYF.

The chain carries TRBV18 and TRBJ1-1; D is unclear. CDR3 length: 14 amino acids. The germline V gene encodes CDR1 KGHSH and CDR2 LQKENI. V gave up 2 bases and J gave up 5 bases, with 12 bases separating them. CDR3 in DNA: TGTGCCAGCTCACCAGGGTTAGGGAATACTGAAGCTTTCTTT. Amino acid sequence: CASSPGLGNTEAFF.

The V call is TRBV27, the J call TRBJ1-6; D possibly corresponds to TRBD1 (6 bases). The CDR3 has 15 amino acids. Germline V gives CDR1 MNHEY, CDR2 SMNVEV (reference sequence). V lost 0 bases and J lost 9, with 12 bases in between. CDR3 bases: TGTGCCAGCAGTTTATCACCGACAGGCAGTTCACCCCTCCACTTT. As protein: CASSLSPTGSSPLHF.

In its sample, this clone was seen once. The rearrangement uses TRBV6-1 and TRBJ2-3; 8 bases fit TRBD1. This CDR3 has 14 amino acids. V trimming: 3 bases; J trimming: 3 bases; junction bases outside the gene matches: 2. Germline V lookup: CDR1 MNHNS, CDR2 SASEGT. In DNA form, the CDR3 reads TGTGCCAGCAGTGAGGACAGGGATACAGATACGCAGTATTTT. This gives the protein CASSEDRDTDTQYF.

The chain carries TRBV9 and TRBJ2-3; D remains ambiguous. V gave up 4 bases and J gave up 2 bases, with 5 bases separating them. The CDR3 is 12 amino acids. CDR1 and CDR2 (germline): SGDLS, YYNGEE. CDR3: CASSRPTDTQYF. The CDR3 nucleotides read TGTGCCAGCAGCCGTCCCACAGATACGCAGTATTTT.

This clone was picked up a small number of times. This chain joins TRBV9 and TRBJ2-1; 10 bases match TRBD2. The CDR3 is 15 residues long. Germline assignment: CDR1 SGDLS and CDR2 YYNGEE. V dropped 4 bases and J dropped 2; count of bases not matched to a gene: 3. CDR3 nucleotides: TGTGCCAGCAGCCTAGCGGGAGCGCCCTACAATGAGCAGTTCTTC. The encoded protein is CASSLAGAPYNEQFF. The full variable domain, completed using reference TRBV9 and TRBJ2-1, is DSGVTQTPKHLITATGQRVTLRCSPRSGDLSVYWYQQSLDQGLQFLIQYYNGEERAKGNILERFSAQQFPDLHSELNLSSLELGDSALYFCASSLAGAPYNEQFFGPGTRLTVL.

This clone was detected once. The chain carries TRBV29-1 and TRBJ2-7, with D possibly being TRBD1 (6 bases). The length of the CDR3 is 11 residues. With 6 bases removed from V and 9 bases from J, the gap between germline ends came to 15 bases. Per germline, CDR1 SQVTM and CDR2 ANQGSEA. The CDR3 reads CSVTTGSGQYF. The CDR3 nucleotides are TGCAGCGTAACCACAGGGAGCGGGCAGTACTTC.

The V gene is TRBV6-1, the J gene TRBJ1-4; 7 nucleotides align to TRBD1. Germline V lookup: CDR1 MNHNS, CDR2 SASEGT. Losses at the gene ends were 4 bases for V and 6 bases for J; bases not matched to a gene: 8. The CDR3 totals 15 residues. CDR3 sequence: CASSARQGGYEKLFF. In DNA, the CDR3 is TGTGCCAGCAGTGCTCGACAGGGAGGGTATGAAAAACTGTTTTTT.

The rearrangement links TRBV19 to TRBJ2-2; maybe TRBD1 (7 bases). Germline CDR1 is LNHDA and CDR2 is SQIVND (reference sequence). The CDR3 extends over 15 amino acids. V was pared by 6 bases and J by 3 bases, with 14 bases between. The CDR3 loop reads CASRPGGGYTGELFF. The CDR3 DNA reads TGTGCCAGTAGACCAGGGGGAGGTTACACCGGGGAGCTGTTTTTT.

The rearrangement joins TRBV18 to TRBJ1-1; D gene unclear. V lost 6 bases, J lost 5 bases, and 13 bases lay in between. There are 13 residues in the CDR3. Germline V gene sequence: CDR1 KGHSH, CDR2 LQKENI. CDR3 nucleotide sequence: TGTGCCAGCTCCCCGACGGGGTTGACTGAAGCTTTCTTT. Amino acids: CASSPTGLTEAFF.

The chain combines TRBV6-6 with TRBJ1-2; the D is unclear. CDR3 size: 14 residues. Germline values: CDR1 MNHNY, CDR2 SVGAGI (reference sequence). The V end was cut by 3 bases, the J end by 4 bases, with 12 bases between. The CDR3 is CASSYEGFGYGYTF. In DNA form, the CDR3 reads TGTGCCAGCAGTTATGAGGGATTCGGCTATGGCTACACCTTC.

The chain employs TRBV27 and TRBJ2-7; 9 bases match TRBD2. Per the germline V gene, CDR1 is MNHEY and CDR2 is SMNVEV (reference sequence). The ends lost 7 bases at V and 4 bases at J; junction bases unmatched: 11. The CDR3 totals 15 residues. CDR3 in amino acids: CASTSTAAGGYEQYF. The CDR3 coding sequence is TGTGCCAGCACCTCGACCGCAGCGGGGGGATACGAGCAGTACTTC.

The CDR3 protein is CAIAGREETEAFF. The CDR3 DNA is TGTGCCATCGCGGGCAGGGAGGAAACTGAAGCTTTCTTT. The chain is built from TRBV10-3 and TRBJ1-1; possibly TRBD1 for D (5 bases). The length of the CDR3 is 13 residues. Germline CDR1 is ENHRY and CDR2 is SYGVKD. V was clipped by 8 bases and J by 5 bases, with 15 bases between them.

The chain is built from TRBV18 and TRBJ1-1; D unclear. Germline V gene lookup returns CDR1 KGHSH and CDR2 LQKENI. Trimming left V 4 bases short and J 2 bases short, with 11 bases between. CDR3 length equals 14 residues. As DNA, the CDR3 is TGTGCCAGCTCACGCCGCGCGGAAAACACTGAAGCTTTCTTT. Translation gives CASSRRAENTEAFF.

The chain has TRBV6-5 and TRBJ2-5; D is undetermined. The length of the CDR3 is 13 residues. The V end was cut by 5 bases, the J end by 1 base, with 8 bases between. The germline gives CDR1 MNHEY, CDR2 SVGAGI. The CDR3 nucleotides read TGTGCCAGCAGTAGGAACAGCCAAGAGACCCAGTACTTC. This translates into CASSRNSQETQYF.

The gene calls are TRBV7-6 and TRBJ1-2, with D tentatively TRBD1 (6 bases). V shed 6 bases and J shed 6 bases, with 14 bases lying between them. This CDR3 has 13 amino acids. Germline CDR1 reads SGHVS; CDR2 reads FNYEAQ. This CDR3 is CASRATGSHGYTF. The CDR3 nucleotides are TGTGCCAGCAGAGCAACAGGGAGTCATGGCTACACCTTC.

The chain is built from TRBV18 and TRBJ1-2; 9 bases fit TRBD1. The CDR3 contains 15 residues. V was clipped by 5 bases and J by 4 bases; unmatched bases: 8. The germline CDR1 and CDR2 sequences are KGHSH and LQKENI. CDR3 sequence reads: CASSSGQGNSYGYTF. The CDR3, as DNA: TGTGCCAGCTCATCGGGACAGGGTAACTCCTATGGCTACACCTTC.

The chain joins TRBV2 to TRBJ1-2; TRBD1 agrees at 10 bases. This CDR3 spans 14 amino acids. The V gene's germline CDR1 is SNHLY and CDR2 FYNNEI. V lost 5 bases to trimming and J lost 6 bases; unmatched junction nucleotides: 6. The CDR3 DNA sequence: TGTGCCAGCAGTCCCGAGGGACAGGGGAATGGCTACACCTTC. This translates into CASSPEGQGNGYTF.